Listed here is a single T cell receptor (beta chain). Original processing methods: The assay estimated nucleated cells by amplifying reference gene primers. Clones were read by immunoSEQ multiplex PCR, and TCRdb kept only the in-frame ones, dropping some. That table supplies the V and J calls and clone size; D and trimming were determined from the DNA. The data hold about 280,000 clones, with approximately 88% observed a single time. This record comes from a study of blood T cell repertoires in COVID-19. Study information: The United States, Italy and Spain were the sources of the acute and convalescent COVID-19 samples. In each case, the material was cDNA or gDNA derived from T cells, B-cell-depleted T cells, or PBMCs.

V shed 10 bases and J 3 bases; nucleotides not matched to a gene: 17. The CDR3 covers 16 residues. Germline CDR1 is SNHLY and CDR2 is FYNNEI. This TCR came from a man aged 18 to 29 with active or convalescent COVID-19. The material sequenced was peripheral blood. This rearrangement joins TRBV2 to TRBJ1-2, with 7 bases matching TRBD1. CDR3 sequence (DNA): TGTGCCAACCTCCGGGACAGAGTTCAAGGAGACTATGGCTACACCTTC. It encodes CANLRDRVQGDYGYTF.